The 9 T cell receptor beta chains below were found in one sample sequenced in a study of T cell changes during pregnancy in multiple sclerosis (dated by TCRdb to the late 2010s). The library was prepared using the immunoSEQ multiplex PCR assay. Drawn from immuneACCESS, this table holds only the in-frame rearrangements with V and J called that TCRdb kept. Clones are partly lost; checked studies trace under half to an unresolved V gene and leave the rest unexplained. This sample holds under 50,000 clones; around 90% were observed only once. Approximately 0.8% of the sample rests with the top ten. The material was CD4+ T cells from peripheral blood mononuclear cells, obtained in the third trimester of pregnancy. These receptors all come from a female donor with multiple sclerosis, enrolled in a pregnancy study.

The chain uses TRBV29-1 and TRBJ2-5, with TRBD1 matching over 10 bases. Germline CDR1 reads SQVTM; CDR2 reads ANQGSEA. V lost 6 bases, J lost 1 base, and 8 bases stayed unmatched. The CDR3 runs 15 residues. For the CDR3, the DNA is TGCAGCGTGGCCATGGGACAGGGGATCCAAGAGACCCAGTACTTC. Its translation is CSVAMGQGIQETQYF.

V usage is TRBV27 and J usage is TRBJ2-1; D is perhaps TRBD1 (5 bases). The CDR3 loop spans 13 amino acids. The V gene lost 0 bases and the J gene lost 9 bases, with 9 bases spanning the gap. Germline V lookup: CDR1 MNHEY, CDR2 SMNVEV (reference sequence). CDR3 region: CASSLSQVGEQFF. The CDR3 bases are TGTGCCAGCAGTTTATCACAGGTTGGTGAGCAGTTCTTC.

The chain couples TRBV5-4 to TRBJ2-3, with 8 bases that match TRBD2. CDR3 size: 14 residues. V was clipped by 6 bases and J by 1 base; unmatched bases: 4. Germline V lookup: CDR1 SGHNT, CDR2 YYREEE (reference sequence). The CDR3 nucleotides are TGTGCCAGCAACCTAGCGGGCGGCACAGATACGCAGTATTTT. Its translation: CASNLAGGTDTQYF.

The V and J genes are TRBV27 and TRBJ1-2; no clear D gene. From germline, CDR1 is MNHEY and CDR2 SMNVEV (reference sequence). The CDR3 consists of 15 residues. Trimming took off 2 bases at V and 4 bases at J, with 14 bases between the two ends. The chain's CDR3 is CASSLRQPDPYGYTF. For the CDR3, the DNA is TGTGCCAGCAGTTTAAGACAACCGGATCCCTATGGCTACACCTTC.

The V call is TRBV5-4, the J call TRBJ2-5, with D possibly being TRBD1 (5 bases). Deletions cut 4 bases from V and 3 bases from J, with 7 bases between. From germline, CDR1 is SGHNT and CDR2 YYREEE (reference sequence). CDR3 size: 12 residues. CDR3 sequence: CASSRQKETQYF. In nucleotides, the CDR3 is TGTGCCAGCAGCAGACAGAAAGAGACCCAGTACTTC. The full variable domain, in which reference TRBV5-4 and TRBJ2-5 provide the parts outside the CDR3, is ETGVTQSPTHLIKTRGQQVTLRCSSQSGHNTVSWYQQALGQGPQFIFQYYREEENGRGNFPPRFSGLQFPNYSSELNVNALELDDSALYLCASSRQKETQYFGPGTRLLVL.

V is TRBV5-1 and J is TRBJ2-1; D is uncertain. The germline gives CDR1 SGHRS, CDR2 YFSETQ. V dropped 0 bases and J dropped 2 bases, with 6 bases sitting between them. CDR3 length: 14 residues. The CDR3 here is CASSLAVAYNEQFF. Here the CDR3 DNA reads TGCGCCAGCAGCTTGGCCGTCGCCTACAATGAGCAGTTCTTC.

The chain recombines TRBV6-1 with TRBJ1-5, with D hard to call. CDR3 length: 13 residues. Germline assignment: CDR1 MNHNS and CDR2 SASEGT. V dropped 5 bases and J dropped 7 bases, with 12 bases sitting between them. The CDR3 sequence: CASSSRVWQPQHF. In nucleotides, the CDR3 is TGTGCCAGCAGTTCTCGGGTTTGGCAGCCCCAGCATTTT.

This clone was found a few times. V usage is TRBV30 and J usage is TRBJ2-7; the match to TRBD2 covers 7 bases. J gave up 6 bases and V 2 bases, and 1 base lay outside the gene matches. The CDR3 has 11 amino acids. CDR1 and CDR2 from the germline V gene are GTSNPN and SVGIG (reference sequence). The CDR3: CAWSWGGEQYF. CDR3 coding DNA: TGTGCCTGGAGTTGGGGGGGCGAGCAGTACTTC.

The chain joins TRBV4-2 to TRBJ1-2; D not resolved. Germline V gene lookup returns CDR1 LGHNA and CDR2 YNFKEQ. The CDR3 consists of 15 residues. V was cut by 0 bases and J by 7 bases, with 15 bases left in between. Here the CDR3 reads CASSQDLRVKGGYTF. CDR3 nucleotides: TGTGCCAGCAGCCAAGATCTGCGGGTAAAGGGTGGCTACACCTTC.